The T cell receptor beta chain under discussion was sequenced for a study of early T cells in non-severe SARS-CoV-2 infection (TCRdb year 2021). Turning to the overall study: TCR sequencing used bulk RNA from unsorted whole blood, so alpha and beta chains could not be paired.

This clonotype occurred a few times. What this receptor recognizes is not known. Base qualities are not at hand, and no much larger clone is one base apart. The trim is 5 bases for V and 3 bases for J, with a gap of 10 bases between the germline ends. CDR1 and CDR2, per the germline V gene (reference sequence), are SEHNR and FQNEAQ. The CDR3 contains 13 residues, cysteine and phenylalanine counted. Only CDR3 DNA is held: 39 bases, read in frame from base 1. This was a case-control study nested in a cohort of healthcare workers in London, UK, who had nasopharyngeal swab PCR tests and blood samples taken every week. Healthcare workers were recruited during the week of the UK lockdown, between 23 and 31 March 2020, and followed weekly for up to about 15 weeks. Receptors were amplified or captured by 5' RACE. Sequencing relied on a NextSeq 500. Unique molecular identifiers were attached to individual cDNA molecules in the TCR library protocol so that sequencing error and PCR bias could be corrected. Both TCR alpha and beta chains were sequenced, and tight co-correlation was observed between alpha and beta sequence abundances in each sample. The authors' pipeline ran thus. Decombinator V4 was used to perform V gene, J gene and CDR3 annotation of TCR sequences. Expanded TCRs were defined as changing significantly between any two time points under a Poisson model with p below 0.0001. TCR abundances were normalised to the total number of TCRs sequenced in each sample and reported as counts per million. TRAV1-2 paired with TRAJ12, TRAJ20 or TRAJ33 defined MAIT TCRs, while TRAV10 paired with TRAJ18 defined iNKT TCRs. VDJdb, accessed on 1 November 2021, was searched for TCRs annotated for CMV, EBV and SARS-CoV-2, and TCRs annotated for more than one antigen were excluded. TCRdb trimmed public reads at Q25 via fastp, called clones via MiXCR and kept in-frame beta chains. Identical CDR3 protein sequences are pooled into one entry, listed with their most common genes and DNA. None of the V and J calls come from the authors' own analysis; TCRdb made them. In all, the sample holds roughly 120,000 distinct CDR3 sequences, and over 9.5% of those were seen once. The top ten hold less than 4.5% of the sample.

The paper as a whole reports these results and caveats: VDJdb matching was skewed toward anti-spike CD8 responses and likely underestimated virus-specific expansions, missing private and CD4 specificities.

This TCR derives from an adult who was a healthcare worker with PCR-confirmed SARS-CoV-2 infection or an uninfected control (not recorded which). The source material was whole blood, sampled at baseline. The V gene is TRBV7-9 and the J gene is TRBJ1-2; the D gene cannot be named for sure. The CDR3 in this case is CASSPDGYYGYTF. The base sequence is TGTGCCAGCAGCCCGGACGGATACTATGGCTACACCTTC.